What follows describes a single T cell receptor beta chain. These data belong to a study of T cell responses to AZD1222 COVID-19 vaccine. CDR1 and CDR2 (germline): MGHRA, YSYEKL. Trimming cost V 0 bases and J 1 base, with 9 bases left between them. The CDR3 has 15 amino acids. Profiled with immunoSEQ multiplex PCR; TCRdb holds only in-frame clones, not every one. The table lists 110,000 to 150,000 clones, about 90% of them singletons. The rearrangement uses TRBV4-1 and TRBJ2-5; D remains ambiguous. The sequence came from an adult who received the AZD1222 COVID-19 vaccine. Sequenced material: peripheral blood, taken 28 days after the second AZD1222 dose. The CDR3 DNA follows: TGCGCCAGCAGCCAAGATCTACAGCGCCAAGAGACCCAGTACTTC. This translates into CASSQDLQRQETQYF.